This T cell receptor beta chain originates from a study of regulatory T cells in long-lasting Graves disease. Germline V gives CDR1 ENHRY, CDR2 SYGVKD. The V gene lost 5 bases and the J gene lost 3 bases, with 10 bases spanning the gap. The CDR3 consists of 14 residues. iRepertoire HTBI primers and Arm-PCR of CDR3 regions built TCR beta libraries. A single record per CDR3 protein comes from TCRdb applying MiXCR to the multiplex PCR reads. Of roughly 380,000 distinct CDR3 sequences listed, over 15% are singletons. Time point in this sample: newly diagnosed GD, antithyroid drugs for less than 3 months. Researchers made the TCR library from RNA that was extracted from PBMCs. EDTA tubes received approximately 9 milliliters of collected peripheral blood. This sample also appeared in a second study, on T cells in Graves' hyperthyroidism and ophthalmopathy. According to that study: HTBI primers were used for first-round RT-PCR of the TCR CDR3.

The rearrangement uses TRBV10-3 and TRBJ1-4; TRBD1 is a possible D gene (6 bases). The source material was peripheral blood mononuclear cells (PBMCs), sampled at new diagnosis, from a patient treated with antithyroid drugs. The sequence came from a man between 35 and 55 years old with Graves disease. Written as DNA, the CDR3 is TGTGCCATCAGTAAGACAGGAGCTAATGAAAAACTGTTTTTT. Its protein is CAISKTGANEKLFF.